The subject of this entry is one TCR beta chain. The entry originates in a study of blood T cell repertoires in COVID-19. Study background: From T cells, B-cell-depleted T cells, or PBMCs came the material, which was cDNA or gDNA.

Cohorts were based on clinical histories the participants reported. Recovery among Cohort 3 donors was established by two negative PCRs, clearance, or symptom resolution. The CDR3 runs 12 residues. Germline V gene sequence: CDR1 LNHDA, CDR2 SQIVND (reference sequence). The V and J ends lost 6 bases and 8 bases respectively, with 12 bases between them. In the original processing: From reference gene primer amplification, estimates of nucleated cell counts were derived. Some clones are missing from TCRdb's copy, which holds only in-frame ones; the method was immunoSEQ multiplex PCR. V and J calls and clone size are as listed in that table; D and trimming were resolved from the DNA. The sample has over 250,000 clones; 90% are singletons.

This rearrangement joins TRBV19 to TRBJ2-3; D possibly corresponds to TRBD2 (5 bases). Material: PBMCs or T cells enriched from blood (not recorded which). This receptor was obtained from a woman aged 25 to 39 who had recovered from COVID-19. The CDR3 coding sequence is TGTGCCAGTAGCGTAGGACGGGGTACGCAGTATTTT. Its protein product is CASSVGRGTQYF.